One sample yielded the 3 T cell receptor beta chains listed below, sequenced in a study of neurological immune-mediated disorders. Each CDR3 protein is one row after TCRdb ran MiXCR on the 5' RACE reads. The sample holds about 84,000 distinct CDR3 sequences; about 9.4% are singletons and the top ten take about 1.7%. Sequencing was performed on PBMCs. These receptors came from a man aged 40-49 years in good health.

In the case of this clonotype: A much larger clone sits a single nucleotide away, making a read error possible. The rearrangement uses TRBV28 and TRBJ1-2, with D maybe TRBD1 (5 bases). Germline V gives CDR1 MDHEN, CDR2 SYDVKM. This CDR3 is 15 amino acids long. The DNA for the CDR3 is TGTGTCAGCAGCATACTCCGGGGGGAGACAGCTGGCTACACCTTC. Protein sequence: CVSSILRGETAGYTF.

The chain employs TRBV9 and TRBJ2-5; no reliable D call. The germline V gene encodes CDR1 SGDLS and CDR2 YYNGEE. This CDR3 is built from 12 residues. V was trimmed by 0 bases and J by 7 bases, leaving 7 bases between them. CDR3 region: CASSVEDGTQYF. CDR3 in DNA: TGTGCCAGCAGCGTAGAGGATGGGACCCAGTACTTC.

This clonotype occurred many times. The CDR3 DNA is TGCAGGATTCGGGGAGGGCCTGCTGACTATGGCTACACCTTC. This encodes CRIRGGPADYGYTF. V usage is TRBV20-1 and J usage is TRBJ1-2; D remains unclear. Looked up from germline, CDR1 is DFQATT and CDR2 is SNEGSKA (reference sequence). CDR3 size: 14 residues.